The T cell receptor (beta chain) described here comes from a study of blood T cell repertoires in COVID-19. On the study more broadly: Spain, Italy and the United States supplied samples that represented acute and convalescent COVID-19.

The V gene's germline CDR1 is SGHTA and CDR2 FQGNSA. The CDR3 contains 15 residues. A note on this clone: One end of the junction varies from germline; a read error may be responsible. Other DNA sequences in this sample translate to the same CDR3.

Authors' analysis steps: Nucleated cell counts were estimated from reference gene primer amplification. Here immunoSEQ multiplex PCR was the method, and the copy in TCRdb shows in-frame clones only, minus some. V, J and clone size derive from that table, while D and trimming were established from the DNA sequence. The data contain about 240,000 clones, approximately 87% of them seen just once; the ten biggest clones take up 6.2%. This TCR was recovered from a man aged 55-75 years with acute or convalescent COVID-19. The sample was peripheral blood. The chain links TRBV7-2 to TRBJ2-7; perhaps TRBD2 as D (5 bases). The CDR3 DNA reads TGTGCCAGCAGCCCGCGTTTAGGGAGCTCCTACGAACAGTACTTC. This codes for CASSPRLGSSYEQYF.